This entry lists 2 T cell receptor beta chains sequenced from one sample in a study of blood T cells in healthy people across ages. For the second PCR, which ran for 7 to 11 cycles, a sample-barcoded 5' primer and a J-beta primer mix were used. TCRdb processed the 5' RACE reads anew with MiXCR; each CDR3 protein has one entry. The repertoire holds fewer than 750,000 distinct CDR3 sequences, with 40% to 50% as singletons. Sequenced: blood. Source of these receptors: a man of 80 years or more in good health.

The V call is TRBV7-9, the J call TRBJ2-1, with 7 bases fitting TRBD2. The ends lost 5 bases at V and 2 bases at J; junction bases unmatched: 6. Germline lookup yields CDR1 SEHNR and CDR2 FQNEAQ (reference sequence). The CDR3 totals 15 residues. CDR3: CASSRRGDPYNEQFF. CDR3 coding DNA: TGTGCCAGCAGCCGCCGGGGGGACCCCTACAATGAGCAGTTCTTC.

This clonotype was picked up one time. V usage is TRBV7-2 and J usage is TRBJ2-3; TRBD2 matches 10 bases. V lost 2 bases and J lost 0; bases outside the gene matches: 14. There are 20 residues in the CDR3. Germline values: CDR1 SGHTA, CDR2 FQGNSA. CDR3 residues: CASSLLPGTSAITSTDTQYF. The CDR3 DNA reads TGTGCCAGCAGCTTACTCCCCGGGACTAGCGCAATAACTAGCACAGATACGCAGTATTTT.